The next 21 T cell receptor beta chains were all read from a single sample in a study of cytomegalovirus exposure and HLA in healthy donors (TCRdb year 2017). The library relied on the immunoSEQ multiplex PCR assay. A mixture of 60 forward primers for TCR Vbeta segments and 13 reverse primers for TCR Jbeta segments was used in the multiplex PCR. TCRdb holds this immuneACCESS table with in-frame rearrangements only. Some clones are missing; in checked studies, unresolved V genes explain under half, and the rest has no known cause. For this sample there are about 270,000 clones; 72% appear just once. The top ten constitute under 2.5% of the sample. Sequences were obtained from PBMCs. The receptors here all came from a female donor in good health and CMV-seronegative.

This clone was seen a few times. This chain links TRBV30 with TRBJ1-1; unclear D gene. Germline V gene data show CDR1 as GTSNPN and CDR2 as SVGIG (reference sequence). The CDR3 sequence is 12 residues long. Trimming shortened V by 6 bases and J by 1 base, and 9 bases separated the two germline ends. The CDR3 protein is CACPLGNTEAFF. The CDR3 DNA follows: TGTGCCTGTCCTCTAGGGAACACTGAAGCTTTCTTT.

Here the CDR3 reads CASSADRAPYEQYF. The DNA for the CDR3 is TGTGCCAGCAGTGCGGACAGGGCACCCTACGAGCAGTACTTC. The chain carries TRBV25-1 and TRBJ2-7; TRBD1 agrees at 8 bases. Germline V gene data show CDR1 as MGHDK and CDR2 as SYGVNS. V was clipped by 4 bases and J by 2 bases; unmatched bases: 4. This CDR3 is built from 14 residues.

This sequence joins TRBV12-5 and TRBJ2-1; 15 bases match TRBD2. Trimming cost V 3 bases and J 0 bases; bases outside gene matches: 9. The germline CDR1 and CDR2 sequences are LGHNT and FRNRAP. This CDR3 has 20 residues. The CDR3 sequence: CASGFGGGLAGGPSYNEQFF. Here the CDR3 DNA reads TGTGCTAGTGGTTTTGGGGGAGGACTAGCGGGAGGGCCCTCCTACAATGAGCAGTTCTTC.

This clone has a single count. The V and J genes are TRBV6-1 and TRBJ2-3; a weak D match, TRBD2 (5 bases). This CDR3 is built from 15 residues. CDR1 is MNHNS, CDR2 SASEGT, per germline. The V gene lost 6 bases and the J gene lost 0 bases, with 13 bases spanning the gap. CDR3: CASRRTTTSTDTQYF. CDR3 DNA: TGTGCCAGCAGACGGACGACTACTAGCACAGATACGCAGTATTTT.

The CDR3 nucleotides are TGTGCCAGCAGCTCCCAGCCCGGGGAAAAACTGTTTTTT. Translated, it gives CASSSQPGEKLFF. V usage is TRBV11-3 and J usage is TRBJ1-4; D gene unclear. Germline CDR1 reads SGHNT; CDR2 reads YENEEA. The germline V and J ends were trimmed by 4 bases and 8 bases, with 11 bases remaining between them. The CDR3 totals 13 residues.

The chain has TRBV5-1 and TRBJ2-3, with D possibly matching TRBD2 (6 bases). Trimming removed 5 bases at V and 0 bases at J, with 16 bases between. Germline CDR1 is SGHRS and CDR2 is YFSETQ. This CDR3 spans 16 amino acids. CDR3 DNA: TGCGCCAGCAGATCCGGGGCGGGGACTAGCACAGATACGCAGTATTTT. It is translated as CASRSGAGTSTDTQYF.

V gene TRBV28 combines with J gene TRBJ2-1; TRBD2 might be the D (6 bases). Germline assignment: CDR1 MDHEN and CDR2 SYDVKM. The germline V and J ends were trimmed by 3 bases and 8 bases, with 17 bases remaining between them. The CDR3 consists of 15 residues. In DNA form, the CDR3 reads TGTGCCAGCAGTTTCGTCTTGGCGGGAATTTATGAGCAGTTCTTC. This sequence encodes CASSFVLAGIYEQFF.

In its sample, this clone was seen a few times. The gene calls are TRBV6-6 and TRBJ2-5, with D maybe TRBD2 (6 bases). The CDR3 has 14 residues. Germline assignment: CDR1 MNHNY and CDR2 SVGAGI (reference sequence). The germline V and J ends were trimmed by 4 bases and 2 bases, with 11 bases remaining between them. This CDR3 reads CASSFRDSQETQYF. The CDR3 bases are TGTGCCAGCAGTTTCCGGGACTCTCAAGAGACCCAGTACTTC.

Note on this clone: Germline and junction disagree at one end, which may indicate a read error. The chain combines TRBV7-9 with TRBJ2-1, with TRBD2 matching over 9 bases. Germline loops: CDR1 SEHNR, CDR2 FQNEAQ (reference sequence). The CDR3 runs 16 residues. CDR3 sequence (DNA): TGTTCCAGCAGCTCCTTCGAGACTAGCGGTAACAATGAGCAGTTCTTC. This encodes CSSSSFETSGNNEQFF.

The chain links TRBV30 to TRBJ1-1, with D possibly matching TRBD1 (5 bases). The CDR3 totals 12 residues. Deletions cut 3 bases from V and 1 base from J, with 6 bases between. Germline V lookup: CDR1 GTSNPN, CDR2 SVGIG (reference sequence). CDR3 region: CAWSGQNTEAFF. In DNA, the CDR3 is TGTGCCTGGAGCGGACAGAACACTGAAGCTTTCTTT.

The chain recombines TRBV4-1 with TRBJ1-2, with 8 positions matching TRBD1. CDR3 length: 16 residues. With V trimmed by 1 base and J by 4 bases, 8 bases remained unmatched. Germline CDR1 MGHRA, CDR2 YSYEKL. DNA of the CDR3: TGCGCCAGCAGCCAAGGGCCGGACAGGGTTACCTATGGCTACACCTTC. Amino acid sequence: CASSQGPDRVTYGYTF.

CDR3 DNA sequence: TGTGCCAGCAGTTACGAGGCTGAGTACGAGCAGTACTTC. Protein product: CASSYEAEYEQYF. V and J are TRBV6-6 and TRBJ2-7; D is undetermined. Deletions cut 2 bases from V and 4 bases from J, with 9 bases between. The CDR3 sequence is 13 residues long. Germline-derived CDR1 and CDR2 are MNHNY and SVGAGI (reference sequence).

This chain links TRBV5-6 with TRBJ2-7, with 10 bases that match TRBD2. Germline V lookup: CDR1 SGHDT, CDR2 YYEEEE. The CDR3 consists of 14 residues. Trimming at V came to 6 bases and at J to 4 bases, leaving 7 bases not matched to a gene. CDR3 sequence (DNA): TGTGCCAGCACCCGTAGCGGGAGGTCGTACGAGCAGTACTTC. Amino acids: CASTRSGRSYEQYF.

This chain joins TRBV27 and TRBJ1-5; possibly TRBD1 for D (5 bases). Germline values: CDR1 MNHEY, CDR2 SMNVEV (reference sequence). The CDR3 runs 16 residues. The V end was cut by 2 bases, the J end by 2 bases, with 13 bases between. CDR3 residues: CASSLRGDFGNQPQHF. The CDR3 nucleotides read TGTGCCAGCAGTTTACGGGGGGATTTTGGCAATCAGCCCCAGCATTTT.

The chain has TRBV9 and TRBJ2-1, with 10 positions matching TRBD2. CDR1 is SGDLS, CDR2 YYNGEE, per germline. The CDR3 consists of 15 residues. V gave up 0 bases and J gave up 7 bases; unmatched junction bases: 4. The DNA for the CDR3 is TGTGCCAGCAGCGTAGAAGGGACTAGCGAGAATGAGCAGTTCTTC. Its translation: CASSVEGTSENEQFF.

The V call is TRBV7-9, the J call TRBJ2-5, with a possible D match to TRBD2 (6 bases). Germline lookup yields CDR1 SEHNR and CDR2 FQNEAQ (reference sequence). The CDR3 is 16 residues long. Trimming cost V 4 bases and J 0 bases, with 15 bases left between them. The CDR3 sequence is CASSSRDLLNQETQYF. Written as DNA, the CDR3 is TGTGCCAGCAGCTCCCGGGACTTGCTCAACCAAGAGACCCAGTACTTC.

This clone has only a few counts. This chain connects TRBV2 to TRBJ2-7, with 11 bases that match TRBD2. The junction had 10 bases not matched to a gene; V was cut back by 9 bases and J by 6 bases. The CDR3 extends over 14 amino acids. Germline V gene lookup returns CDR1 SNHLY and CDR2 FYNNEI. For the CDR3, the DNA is TGTGCCAGTAATCAAGCACTAGCGGGAGTCGAGCAGTACTTC. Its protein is CASNQALAGVEQYF.

The CDR3 DNA reads as TGTGCCAGTTTAGACATTGAAGCTTTCTTT. Encoded protein: CASLDIEAFF. The chain carries TRBV19 and TRBJ1-1; D remains unclear. Between the trimmed V and J ends, which lost 8 bases and 7 bases, there was a span of 8 bases. The CDR3 spans 10 residues. Germline CDR1 reads LNHDA; CDR2 reads SQIVND (reference sequence). The full variable domain, with the rest looked up from reference TRBV19 and TRBJ1-1, is DGGITQSPKYLFRKEGQNVTLSCEQNLNHDAMYWYRQDPGQGLRLIYYSQIVNDFQKGDIAEGYSVSREKKESFPLTVTSAQKNPTAFYLCASLDIEAFFGQGTRLTVV.

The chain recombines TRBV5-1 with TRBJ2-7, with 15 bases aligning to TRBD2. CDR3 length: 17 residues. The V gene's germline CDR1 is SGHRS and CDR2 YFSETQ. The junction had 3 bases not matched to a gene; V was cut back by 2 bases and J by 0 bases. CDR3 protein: CASSLGTSGRISYEQYF. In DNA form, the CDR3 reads TGCGCCAGCAGCTTAGGGACTAGCGGGAGGATCTCCTACGAGCAGTACTTC.

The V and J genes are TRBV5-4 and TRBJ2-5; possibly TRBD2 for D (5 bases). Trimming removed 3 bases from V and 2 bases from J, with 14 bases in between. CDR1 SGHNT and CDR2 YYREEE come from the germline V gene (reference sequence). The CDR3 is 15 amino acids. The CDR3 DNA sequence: TGTGCCAGCAGCTCCAGTCGGACGGGACAAGAGACCCAGTACTTC. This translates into CASSSSRTGQETQYF.

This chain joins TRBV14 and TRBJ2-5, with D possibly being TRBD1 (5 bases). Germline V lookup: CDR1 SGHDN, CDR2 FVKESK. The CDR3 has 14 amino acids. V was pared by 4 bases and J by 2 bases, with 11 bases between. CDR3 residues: CASSPLTAQETQYF. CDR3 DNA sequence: TGTGCCAGCAGCCCGCTGACAGCGCAAGAGACCCAGTACTTC.